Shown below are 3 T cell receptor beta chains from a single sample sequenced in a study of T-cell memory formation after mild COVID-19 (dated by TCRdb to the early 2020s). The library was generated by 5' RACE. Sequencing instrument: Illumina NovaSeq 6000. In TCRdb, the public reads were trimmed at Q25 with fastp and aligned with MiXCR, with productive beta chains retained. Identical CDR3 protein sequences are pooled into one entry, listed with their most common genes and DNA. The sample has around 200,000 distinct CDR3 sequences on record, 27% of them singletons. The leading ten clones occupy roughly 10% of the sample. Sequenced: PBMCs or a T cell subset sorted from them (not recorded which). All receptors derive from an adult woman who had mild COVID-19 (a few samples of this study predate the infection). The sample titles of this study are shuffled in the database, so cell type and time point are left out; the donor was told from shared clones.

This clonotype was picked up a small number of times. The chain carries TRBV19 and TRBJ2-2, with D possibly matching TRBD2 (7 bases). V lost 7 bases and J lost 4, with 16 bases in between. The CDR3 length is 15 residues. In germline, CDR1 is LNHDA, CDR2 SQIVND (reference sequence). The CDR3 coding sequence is TGTGCCAGTAATATGAACGGGGGGCTCACCGGGGAGCTGTTTTTT. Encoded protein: CASNMNGGLTGELFF.

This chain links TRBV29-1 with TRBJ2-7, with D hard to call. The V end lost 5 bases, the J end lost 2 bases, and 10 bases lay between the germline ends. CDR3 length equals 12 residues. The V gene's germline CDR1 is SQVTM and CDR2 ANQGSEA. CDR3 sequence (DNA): TGCAGCGTTAGGTTTTTGACCTACGAGCAGTACTTC. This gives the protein CSVRFLTYEQYF.

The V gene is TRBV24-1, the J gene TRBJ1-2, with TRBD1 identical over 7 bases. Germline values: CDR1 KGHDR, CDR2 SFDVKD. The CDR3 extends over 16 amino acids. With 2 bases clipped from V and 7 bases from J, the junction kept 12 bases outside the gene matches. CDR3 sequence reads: CATSDSTGRSGGGYTF. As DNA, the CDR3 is TGTGCCACCAGTGATTCGACAGGGAGGTCCGGGGGTGGCTACACCTTC.